One and the same sample provided the 3 T cell receptor beta chains below, sequenced in a study of beta chain features in type 1 diabetes. Study findings and constraints: Shortening that was moderate but significant affected the TCRB CDR3s of Type 1 diabetes patients in all four CD4+ subsets.

No antigen has been assigned to these receptors. The whole isolated RNA underwent reverse transcription, so sequencing captured expressed TCRB transcripts. Using immunoSEQ multiplex PCR, the repertoire was profiled, and TCRdb retains in-frame clones only, with some absent. The table lists 600,000 to 700,000 clones, under 15% of them singletons. The specimen sequenced was naive CD4+ T cells from blood. Source of these receptors: a man aged 18 to 30 with type 1 diabetes.

In this sample, this clone turned up a few times. The chain couples TRBV30 to TRBJ1-1; no reliable D call. Trimming removed 1 base at V and 4 bases at J, with 7 bases between. The CDR3 runs to 12 residues. CDR1 is GTSNPN, CDR2 SVGIG, per germline (reference sequence). In DNA, the CDR3 is TGTGCCTGGAGTGCGAGACTCACTGAAGCTTTCTTT. It encodes CAWSARLTEAFF.

The V and J genes are TRBV29-1 and TRBJ1-1; tentative D call: TRBD1 (6 bases). CDR1 is SQVTM, CDR2 ANQGSEA, per germline. The germline V and J ends were trimmed by 7 bases and 1 base, with 13 bases remaining between them. This CDR3 is 13 amino acids long. The chain's CDR3 is CSADRSRNTEAFF. Written as DNA, the CDR3 is TGCAGCGCCGACAGGTCCAGGAACACTGAAGCTTTCTTT.

The V call is TRBV19, the J call TRBJ2-1; 11 bases are a match to TRBD2. CDR1 and CDR2 (germline): LNHDA, SQIVND (reference sequence). This CDR3 comprises 15 residues. V was clipped by 6 bases and J by 4 bases; unmatched bases: 5. The CDR3, as DNA: TGTGCCAGTAGGCTAGCGGGGGGACTATACAATGAGCAGTTCTTC. Protein: CASRLAGGLYNEQFF.